A selection of T cell receptor beta chains follows, all from one sample in a study of T cell responses to AZD1222 COVID-19 vaccine. Profiling relied on immunoSEQ multiplex PCR, and the TCRdb table lists in-frame clones only, not all of them. The repertoire consists of about 60,000 clones, with approximately 83% occurring once and the leading ten covering around 15%. The sample in question was peripheral blood, obtained on day 0 of AZD1222 vaccination. The receptors stem from an adult in good health. The CDR3 runs from the conserved cysteine through the conserved F or W. Fields, in order: CDR3 DNA, CDR3 protein, J gene, clone size, V gene, D gene. D genes are given only for firm matches. The size field is filled for only some rows; it gives once, few, many or a size class.

CDR3nt: TGTGCCAGCAGCTTATCCAGAAACAATGAGCAGTTCTTC; CDR3aa: CASSLSRNNEQFF; j_gene: TRBJ2-1; abundance: -; v_gene: TRBV7-3; d_gene: -
CDR3nt: TGTGCCACCAGCAGCGACTCCTGGACAGAACCGAACACTGAAGCTTTCTTT; CDR3aa: CATSSDSWTEPNTEAFF; j_gene: TRBJ1-1; abundance: -; v_gene: TRBV15; d_gene: -
CDR3nt: TGCGCCAGCAGCCAGGGGTATGCGGACTCAAACACCGGGGAGCTGTTTTTT; CDR3aa: CASSQGYADSNTGELFF; j_gene: TRBJ2-2; abundance: few; v_gene: TRBV4-3; d_gene: -
CDR3nt: TGTGCCAGCAGCTTGGCAGGGTTCGGCTCACCCCTCCACTTT; CDR3aa: CASSLAGFGSPLHF; j_gene: TRBJ1-6; abundance: once; v_gene: TRBV5-6; d_gene: -
CDR3nt: TGTGCCATCAGTGAGTCGACGGGGGGCGGTCAGCCCCAGCATTTT; CDR3aa: CAISESTGGGQPQHF; j_gene: TRBJ1-5; abundance: -; v_gene: TRBV10-3; d_gene: -
CDR3nt: TGTGCCAGCAGTTACTCTGAAGGGGACCTCTACGAGCAGTACTTC; CDR3aa: CASSYSEGDLYEQYF; j_gene: TRBJ2-7; abundance: -; v_gene: TRBV6-5; d_gene: -
CDR3nt: TGTGCCAGCAGGCTGCGGGCGACAGAGCTCAAACCCTACGAGCAGTACTTC; CDR3aa: CASRLRATELKPYEQYF; j_gene: TRBJ2-7; abundance: -; v_gene: TRBV27; d_gene: -
CDR3nt: TGCGCCAGCAGGAGGGGACAGGGCTACAATGAGCAGTTCTTC; CDR3aa: CASRRGQGYNEQFF; j_gene: TRBJ2-1; abundance: -; v_gene: TRBV5-1; d_gene: TRBD1
CDR3nt: TGTGCCATCAGTGATTGGGACAGGGTTTCCACCTACGAGCAGTACTTC; CDR3aa: CAISDWDRVSTYEQYF; j_gene: TRBJ2-7; abundance: -; v_gene: TRBV10-3; d_gene: TRBD1
CDR3nt: TGTGCCAGCAGCTTGGGAGCTACCCTTATCGAAGCTTTCTTT; CDR3aa: CASSLGATLIEAFF; j_gene: TRBJ1-1; abundance: -; v_gene: TRBV5-6; d_gene: -
CDR3nt: TGTGCCACGGGACAGGGGAATCAGCCCCAGCATTTT; CDR3aa: CATGQGNQPQHF; j_gene: TRBJ1-5; abundance: -; v_gene: TRBV6-5; d_gene: TRBD1
CDR3nt: TGTGCCAGTAGTATGGGACTAGCGGGAAACCGCTGGGGTGAGCAGTTCTTC; CDR3aa: CASSMGLAGNRWGEQFF; j_gene: TRBJ2-1; abundance: -; v_gene: TRBV19; d_gene: TRBD2
CDR3nt: TGTGCCAGCAGGGGGAACACTGAAGCTTTCTTT; CDR3aa: CASRGNTEAFF; j_gene: TRBJ1-1; abundance: -; v_gene: TRBV6-5; d_gene: -
CDR3nt: TGTGCCAGCAGAAGGACTAGATTTGAACCGGATACGCAGTATTTT; CDR3aa: CASRRTRFEPDTQYF; j_gene: TRBJ2-3; abundance: -; v_gene: TRBV7-2; d_gene: TRBD2
CDR3nt: TGTGCCAGCAGCCTACGACAGGGGGATCAGCCCCAGCATTTT; CDR3aa: CASSLRQGDQPQHF; j_gene: TRBJ1-5; abundance: -; v_gene: TRBV11-2; d_gene: TRBD1
CDR3nt: TGTGCCTGGAGTGTAGGGGGTAGTTCAGCTTTT; CDR3aa: CAWSVGGSSAF; j_gene: TRBJ1-4; abundance: -; v_gene: TRBV30; d_gene: -
CDR3nt: TGTGCCAGCAGCTCTTACAGGGTCACTGAAGCTTTCTTT; CDR3aa: CASSSYRVTEAFF; j_gene: TRBJ1-1; abundance: -; v_gene: TRBV13; d_gene: -
CDR3nt: TGTGCCAGCAGAGCCGGCTGGGACAGATCCTATGGCTACACCTTC; CDR3aa: CASRAGWDRSYGYTF; j_gene: TRBJ1-2; abundance: -; v_gene: TRBV6-5; d_gene: TRBD1
CDR3nt: TGCAGCGTGCTCGAGGGCAATCAGCCCCAGCATTTT; CDR3aa: CSVLEGNQPQHF; j_gene: TRBJ1-5; abundance: -; v_gene: TRBV29-1; d_gene: -
CDR3nt: TGTGCTAGTGGTTTGGTACTTTCTGCCCAGGGAGGGATCTATGGCTACACCTTC; CDR3aa: CASGLVLSAQGGIYGYTF; j_gene: TRBJ1-2; abundance: once; v_gene: TRBV12-5; d_gene: -
CDR3nt: TGCGCCAGCAGCCCCCGCGCCCCGGCGGTTGAAGCTTTCTTT; CDR3aa: CASSPRAPAVEAFF; j_gene: TRBJ1-1; abundance: -; v_gene: TRBV4-3; d_gene: -
CDR3nt: TGTGCCAGCATCAGTGGACAGTACTACACCTTC; CDR3aa: CASISGQYYTF; j_gene: TRBJ1-2; abundance: -; v_gene: TRBV6-5; d_gene: -